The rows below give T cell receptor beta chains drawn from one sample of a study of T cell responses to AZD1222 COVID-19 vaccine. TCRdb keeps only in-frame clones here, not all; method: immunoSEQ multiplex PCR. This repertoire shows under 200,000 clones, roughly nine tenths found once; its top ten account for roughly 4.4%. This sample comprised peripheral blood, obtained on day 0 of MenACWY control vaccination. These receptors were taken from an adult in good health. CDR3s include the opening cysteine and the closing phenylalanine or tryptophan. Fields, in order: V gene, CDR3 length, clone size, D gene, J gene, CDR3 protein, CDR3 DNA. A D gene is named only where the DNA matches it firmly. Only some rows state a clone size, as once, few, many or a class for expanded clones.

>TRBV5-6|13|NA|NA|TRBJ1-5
CASSLGSNQPQHF
TGTGCCAGCAGCTTGGGAAGCAATCAGCCCCAGCATTTT
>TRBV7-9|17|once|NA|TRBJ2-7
CASSSSIGLGRSYEQYF
TGTGCCAGCAGCTCGTCGATCGGGTTAGGGAGGTCCTACGAGCAGTACTTC
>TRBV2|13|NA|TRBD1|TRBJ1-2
CASRTGVIYGYTF
TGTGCCAGCAGGACAGGGGTTATCTATGGCTACACCTTC
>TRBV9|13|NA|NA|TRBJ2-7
CASSAPRSYEQYF
TGTGCCAGCAGCGCGCCCCGTTCCTACGAGCAGTACTTC
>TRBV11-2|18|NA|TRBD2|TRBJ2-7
CASSLVITSGRSSYEQYF
TGTGCCAGCAGCTTAGTCATCACTAGCGGGCGTAGCTCCTACGAGCAGTATTTC
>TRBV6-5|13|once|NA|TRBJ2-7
CAIHRDTTYEQYF
TGTGCCATCCACCGGGACACAACCTACGAGCAGTACTTC
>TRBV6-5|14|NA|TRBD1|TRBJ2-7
CASSRDRDSYEQYF
TGTGCCAGCAGTAGGGACAGGGACTCCTACGAGCAGTACTTC
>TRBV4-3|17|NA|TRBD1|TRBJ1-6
CASSQEAGQGRNSPLHF
TGCGCCAGCAGCCAAGAAGCAGGACAGGGTAGGAATTCACCCCTCCACTTT
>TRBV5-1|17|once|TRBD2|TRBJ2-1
CASSPGTSGRASDEQFF
TGCGCCAGCAGCCCCGGGACTAGCGGGAGGGCCTCAGATGAGCAGTTCTTC
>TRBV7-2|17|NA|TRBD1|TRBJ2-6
CASSARDRVSGANVLTF
TGTGCCAGCAGCGCCCGGGACAGAGTCTCTGGGGCCAACGTCCTGACTTTC
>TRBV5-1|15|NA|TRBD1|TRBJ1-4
CASSPSGTGNEKLFF
TGCGCCAGCAGCCCTTCCGGGACAGGGAACGAAAAACTGTTTTTT
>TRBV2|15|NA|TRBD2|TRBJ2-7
CASNKRSGRAAEQYF
TGTGCCAGCAATAAACGTAGCGGGAGGGCGGCCGAGCAGTACTTC
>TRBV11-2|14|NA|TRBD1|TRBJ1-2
CASSLVGGGYGYTF
TGTGCCAGCAGCTTAGTAGGGGGCGGCTATGGCTACACCTTC
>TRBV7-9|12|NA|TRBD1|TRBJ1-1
CASSSQGTEAFF
TGTGCCAGCAGCTCACAGGGGACTGAAGCTTTCTTT
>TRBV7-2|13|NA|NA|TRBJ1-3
CASSNPPGRVIYF
TGTGCCAGCAGCAACCCCCCTGGGAGAGTCATATATTTT
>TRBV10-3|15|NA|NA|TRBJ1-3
CAISESYSSGNTIYF
TGTGCCATCAGTGAGTCGTACAGCTCTGGAAACACCATATATTTT
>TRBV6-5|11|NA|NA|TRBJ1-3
CAGGRGNTIYF
TGTGCAGGGGGGCGGGGAAACACCATATATTTT
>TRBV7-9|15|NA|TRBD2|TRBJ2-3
CASSLSGGRADTQYF
TGTGCCAGCAGCTTATCCGGCGGGAGGGCAGATACGCAGTATTTT
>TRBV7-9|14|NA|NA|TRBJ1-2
CASSFSGVRDGYTF
TGTGCCAGCAGTTTTAGCGGGGTTCGGGATGGCTACACCTTC
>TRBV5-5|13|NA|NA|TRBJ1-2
CASSLEVFYGYTF
TGTGCCAGCAGCTTGGAAGTGTTCTATGGCTACACCTTC
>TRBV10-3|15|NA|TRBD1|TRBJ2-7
CAITQGTGRGSRQYF
TGTGCCATCACCCAGGGGACAGGGAGGGGGTCGCGGCAGTACTTC
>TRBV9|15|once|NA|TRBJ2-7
CASSVGGGRSYEQYF
TGTGCCAGCAGCGTAGGTGGCGGGCGGAGCTACGAGCAGTACTTC
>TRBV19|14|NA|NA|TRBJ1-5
CASSMEQRNQPQHF
TGTGCCAGTAGTATGGAACAGCGCAATCAGCCCCAGCATTTT
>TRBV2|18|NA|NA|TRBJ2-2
CASTMGSAGPFQSGELFF
TGTGCCAGCACTATGGGGTCTGCGGGCCCATTTCAGTCCGGGGAGCTGTTTTTT
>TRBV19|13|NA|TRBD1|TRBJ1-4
CASSPGTGSKLFF
TGTGCCAGTAGCCCCGGGACAGGGTCAAAACTGTTTTTT
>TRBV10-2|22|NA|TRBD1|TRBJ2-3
CASSAPLPKRDRVTFSTDTQYF
TGCGCCAGCAGTGCCCCTCTACCGAAGCGGGACAGGGTCACCTTTAGCACAGATACGCAGTATTTT
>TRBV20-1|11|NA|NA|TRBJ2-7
CSARVVDEQYF
TGCAGTGCTAGAGTAGTGGACGAGCAGTACTTC